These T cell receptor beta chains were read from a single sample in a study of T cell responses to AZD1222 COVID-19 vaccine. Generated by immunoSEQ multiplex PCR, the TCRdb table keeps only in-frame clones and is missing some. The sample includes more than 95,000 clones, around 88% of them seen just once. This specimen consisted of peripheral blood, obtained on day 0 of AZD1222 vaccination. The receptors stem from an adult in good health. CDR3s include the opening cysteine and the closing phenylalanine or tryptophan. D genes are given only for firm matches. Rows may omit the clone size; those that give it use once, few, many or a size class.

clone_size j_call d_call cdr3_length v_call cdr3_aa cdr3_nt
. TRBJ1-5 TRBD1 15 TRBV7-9 CASSLGQGTGQPQHF TGTGCCAGCAGCCTGGGACAGGGGACGGGTCAGCCCCAGCATTTT
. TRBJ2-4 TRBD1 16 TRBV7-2 CASSSWTGKAKNIQYF TGTGCCAGCAGCTCCTGGACAGGGAAAGCCAAAAACATTCAGTACTTC
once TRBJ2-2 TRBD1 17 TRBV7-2 CASSPRQGAWNTGELFF TGTGCCAGCAGCCCCCGACAGGGGGCATGGAACACCGGGGAGCTGTTTTTT
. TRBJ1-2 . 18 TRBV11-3 CASSLASTDTPILYGYTF TGTGCCAGCAGCTTAGCTTCGACAGACACACCGATTCTCTATGGCTACACCTTC
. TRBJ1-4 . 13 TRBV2 CASIAGLNEKLFF TGTGCCAGCATTGCGGGATTGAATGAAAAACTGTTTTTT
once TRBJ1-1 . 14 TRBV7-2 CASSLNLENTEAFF TGTGCCAGCAGCTTGAATTTGGAGAACACTGAAGCTTTCTTT
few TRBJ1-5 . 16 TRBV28 CASIQKGSNVNQPQHF TGTGCCAGCATTCAGAAGGGCTCGAACGTGAATCAGCCCCAGCATTTT
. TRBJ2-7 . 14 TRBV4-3 CASSQDYRGYEQYF TGCGCCAGCAGCCAAGATTACAGAGGCTACGAGCAGTACTTC
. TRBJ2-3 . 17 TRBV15 CATSRQRRGPITDTQYF TGTGCCACCAGCAGACAACGGCGGGGGCCTATCACAGATACGCAGTATTTT
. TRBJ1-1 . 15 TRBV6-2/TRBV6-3 CASSPPGRMNTEAFF TGTGCCAGCAGTCCGCCCGGACGGATGAACACTGAAGCTTTCTTT
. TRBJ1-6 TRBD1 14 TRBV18 CASSSDRGGSPLHF TGTGCCAGCTCATCGGACAGGGGTGGTTCACCCCTCCACTTT
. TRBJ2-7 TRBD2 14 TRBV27 CASGPGLALYEQYF TGTGCCAGCGGACCGGGACTAGCCCTTTACGAGCAGTACTTC
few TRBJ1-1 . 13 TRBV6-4 CASSDGSFTEAFF TGTGCCAGCAGTGACGGCAGTTTCACTGAAGCTTTCTTT
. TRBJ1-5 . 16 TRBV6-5 CASSYGGGLGDQPQHF TGTGCCAGCAGTTACGGGGGAGGGCTGGGAGATCAGCCCCAGCATTTT
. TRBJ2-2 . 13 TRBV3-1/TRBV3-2 CASSRAGTGELFF TGTGCCAGCAGCCGGGCGGGCACCGGGGAGCTGTTTTTT
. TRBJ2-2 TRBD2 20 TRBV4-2 CASSHTGLAGGGVGTGELFF TGTGCCAGCAGCCACACGGGACTAGCGGGAGGGGGAGTAGGGACCGGGGAGCTGTTTTTT
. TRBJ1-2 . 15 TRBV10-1 CASSPRVRQTHGYTF TGCGCCAGCAGTCCGCGGGTACGACAGACCCATGGCTACACCTTC
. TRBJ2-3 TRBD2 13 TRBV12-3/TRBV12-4 CASSSAGGDTQYF TGTGCCAGCAGTTCGGCGGGAGGAGATACGCAGTATTTT
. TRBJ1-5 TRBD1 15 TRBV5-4 CASSSDRGPDQPQHF TGTGCCAGCAGTTCGGACAGGGGGCCTGATCAGCCCCAGCATTTT
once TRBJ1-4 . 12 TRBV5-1 CARGTGGEKLFF TGCGCCCGCGGGACGGGGGGTGAAAAACTGTTTTTT
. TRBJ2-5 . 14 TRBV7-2 CASSFNGNQETQYF TGTGCCAGCAGCTTCAATGGGAACCAAGAGACCCAGTACTTC
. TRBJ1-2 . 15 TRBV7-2 CASSAVGGTNYGYTF TGTGCCAGCAGCGCGGTGGGGGGTACTAACTATGGCTACACCTTC
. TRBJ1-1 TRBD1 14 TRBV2 CASRKDRVNTEAFF TGTGCCAGCAGGAAGGACAGGGTGAACACTGAAGCTTTCTTT
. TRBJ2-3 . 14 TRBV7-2 CASSFTGSTDTQYF TGTGCCAGCAGCTTCACAGGGAGCACAGATACGCAGTATTTT
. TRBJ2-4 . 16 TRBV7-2 CASSLEALAAKNIQYF TGTGCCAGCAGCTTAGAAGCCCTAGCTGCCAAAAACATTCAGTACTTC
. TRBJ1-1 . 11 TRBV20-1 CSARLNTEAFF TGCAGTGCCCGGTTGAACACTGAAGCTTTCTTT
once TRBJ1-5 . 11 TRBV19 CASIGDQPQHF TGTGCCAGCATAGGGGATCAGCCCCAGCATTTT
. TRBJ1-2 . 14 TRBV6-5 CASNNRVTNYGYTF TGTGCCAGCAACAACAGGGTCACTAACTATGGCTACACCTTC
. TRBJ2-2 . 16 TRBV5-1 CASSLEAGLNTGELFF TGCGCCAGCAGCTTGGAGGCAGGGTTGAACACCGGGGAGCTGTTTTTT
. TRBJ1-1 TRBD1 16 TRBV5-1 CASSPGTGGMNTEAFF TGCGCCAGCAGCCCGGGGACAGGGGGGATGAACACTGAAGCTTTCTTT
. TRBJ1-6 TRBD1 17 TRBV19 CASSITGTGTLDSPLHF TGTGCCAGTAGTATAACTGGGACAGGGACCCTGGATTCACCCCTCCACTTT
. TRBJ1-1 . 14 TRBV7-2 CASSFTYRGAEAFF TGTGCCAGCAGCTTTACCTATAGGGGCGCTGAAGCTTTCTTT
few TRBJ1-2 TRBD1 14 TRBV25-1 CASSGQGALYGYTF TGTGCCAGCAGTGGGCAGGGGGCTTTGTATGGCTACACCTTC
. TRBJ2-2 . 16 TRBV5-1 CASSLEVVSNTGELFF TGCGCCAGCAGCTTGGAGGTAGTTTCGAACACCGGGGAGCTGTTTTTT
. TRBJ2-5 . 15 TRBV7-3 CASSPDRGTSETQYF TGTGCCAGCAGCCCAGACCGGGGGACTTCGGAGACCCAGTACTTC
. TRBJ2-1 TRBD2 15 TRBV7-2 CASSFSGSGSNEQFF TGTGCCAGCAGCTTTAGCGGGAGTGGTTCCAATGAGCAGTTCTTC
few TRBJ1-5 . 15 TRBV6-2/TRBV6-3 CASSSQGTNNQPQHF TGTGCCAGCAGTTCACAGGGAACGAACAATCAGCCCCAGCATTTT
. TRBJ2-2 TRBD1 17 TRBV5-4 CASKTFGRGLEDRELFF TGTGCCAGCAAGACCTTCGGCAGGGGGCTTGAGGACCGGGAGCTGTTTTTT
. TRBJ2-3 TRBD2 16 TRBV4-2 CASSPSAGGRTDTQYF TGTGCCAGCAGCCCATCCGCGGGGGGCCGCACAGATACGCAGTATTTT
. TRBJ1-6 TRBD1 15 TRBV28 CASSLGRTGNSPLHF TGTGCCAGCAGTTTAGGCCGGACAGGGAATTCACCCCTCCACTTT
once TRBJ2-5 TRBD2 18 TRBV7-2 CASSLRIPQRGLQETQYF TGTGCCAGCAGCTTAAGGATCCCCCAGCGGGGGCTTCAAGAGACCCAGTACTTC
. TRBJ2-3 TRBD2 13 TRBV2 CAIPGLATDTQYF TGTGCCATCCCGGGACTAGCAACAGATACGCAGTATTTT
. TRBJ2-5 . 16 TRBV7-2 CASSLASGGGQETQYF TGTGCCAGCAGCTTAGCGTCCGGGGGTGGCCAAGAGACCCAGTACTTC
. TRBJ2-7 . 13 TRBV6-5 CASSYLGGYEQYF TGTGCCAGCAGTTACCTTGGCGGCTACGAGCAGTACTTC
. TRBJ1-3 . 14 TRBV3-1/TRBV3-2 CASSQEGAGNTIYF TGTGCCAGCAGCCAAGAGGGGGCTGGAAACACCATATATTTT
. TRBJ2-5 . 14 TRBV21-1 CASNDPTGGETQYF TGTGCCAGCAACGACCCGACAGGGGGAGAGACCCAGTACTTC
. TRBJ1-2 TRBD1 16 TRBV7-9 CASSAGVPDRAYGYTF TGTGCCAGCAGCGCAGGGGTCCCGGACAGGGCTTATGGCTACACCTTC
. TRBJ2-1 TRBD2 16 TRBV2 CASSSRLAGAYNEQFF TGTGCCAGCAGTTCGAGACTAGCGGGGGCCTACAATGAGCAGTTCTTC
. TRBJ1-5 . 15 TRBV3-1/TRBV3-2 CASSQGLQLNQPQHF TGTGCCAGCAGCCAAGGTTTACAGCTCAATCAGCCCCAGCATTTT
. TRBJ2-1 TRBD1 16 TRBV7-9 CASSSAGTGFHNEQFF TGTGCCAGCAGCTCCGCCGGGACAGGTTTTCACAATGAGCAGTTCTTC
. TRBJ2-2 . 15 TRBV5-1 CASSLGGANTGELFF TGCGCCAGCAGCTTGGGCGGGGCGAACACCGGGGAGCTGTTTTTT
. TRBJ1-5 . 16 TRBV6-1 CASSVGKDGYNQPQHF TGTGCCAGCAGTGTTGGGAAGGATGGGTACAATCAGCCCCAGCATTTT
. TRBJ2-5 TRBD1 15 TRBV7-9 CASSVGQGRLETQYF TGTGCCAGCAGCGTAGGACAGGGGAGGTTAGAGACCCAGTACTTC
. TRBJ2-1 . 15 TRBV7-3 CASSPVTVTYNEQFF TGTGCCAGCAGCCCAGTTACCGTAACCTACAATGAGCAGTTCTTC
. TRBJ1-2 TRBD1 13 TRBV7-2 CASSLDRGRGYTF TGTGCCAGCAGCTTAGACAGGGGGCGCGGCTACACCTTC
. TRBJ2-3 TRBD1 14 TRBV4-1 CASSHGQGLDTQYF TGCGCCAGCAGCCACGGACAGGGGCTAGATACGCAGTATTTT